These 15 T cell receptor beta chains came from one sample sequenced in a study of cytomegalovirus exposure and HLA in healthy donors. 13 Jbeta primers and 60 Vbeta primers were used for the PCR. Data came from immunoSEQ multiplex PCR; TCRdb stores just in-frame clones and leaves some out. This sample has around 91,000 clones; roughly 78% occur once, and the top ten carry around 2.3%. Sequencing was carried out using PBMCs. Every receptor here comes from a male donor in good health and CMV-seropositive.

This chain connects TRBV29-1 to TRBJ1-1; 8 bases agree with TRBD1. V lost 4 bases to trimming and J lost 4 bases; unmatched junction nucleotides: 8. The CDR3 has 14 residues. The V gene's germline CDR1 is SQVTM and CDR2 ANQGSEA. The CDR3 nucleotides read TGCAGCGTTGGAGGTGACAGGGGCTTCACTGAAGCTTTCTTT. Translation: CSVGGDRGFTEAFF.

The CDR3 DNA reads TGCGCCAGCAGCCGAACAGGGGGCCCAGAGACCCAGTACTTC. Amino acids: CASSRTGGPETQYF. The chain carries TRBV4-3 and TRBJ2-5; 9 nucleotides agree with TRBD1. Germline trimming cut 4 bases from V and 4 bases from J; bases unmatched to any gene: 4. This CDR3 has 14 amino acids. Germline V gives CDR1 LGHNA, CDR2 YSLEER.

This chain connects TRBV19 to TRBJ1-5; D ambiguous. The CDR3 covers 13 residues. CDR1 is LNHDA and CDR2 is SQIVND in the germline V gene (reference sequence). V shed 5 bases and J shed 3 bases, with 8 bases lying between them. The CDR3 DNA follows: TGTGCCAGTAGTTCCGGGGACAATCAGCCCCAGCATTTT. It encodes CASSSGDNQPQHF.

The chain combines TRBV9 with TRBJ2-7, with TRBD2 matching 8 bases. Germline CDR1 SGDLS, CDR2 YYNGEE. The CDR3 spans 14 residues. V was pared by 3 bases and J by 3 bases, with 5 bases of the junction left unmatched. The CDR3 region has the DNA TGTGCCAGCAGCGCCCAAGGGACTAGCTACGAGCAGTACTTC. It specifies CASSAQGTSYEQYF. The full variable domain, completed using reference TRBV9 and TRBJ2-7, is DSGVTQTPKHLITATGQRVTLRCSPRSGDLSVYWYQQSLDQGLQFLIQYYNGEERAKGNILERFSAQQFPDLHSELNLSSLELGDSALYFCASSAQGTSYEQYFGPGTRLTVT.

J is TRBJ1-2 and V is TRBV19; D is unresolved. CDR3 length equals 14 residues. The V end lost 7 bases, the J end lost 4 bases, and 16 bases lay between the germline ends. CDR1 is LNHDA and CDR2 is SQIVND in the germline V gene (reference sequence). The DNA for the CDR3 is TGTGCCAGTACCTCCGGGAGGCGGGCCTATGGCTACACCTTC. Translation: CASTSGRRAYGYTF.

This sequence joins TRBV6-1 and TRBJ1-5; 8 positions match TRBD1. V dropped 5 bases and J dropped 7; count of bases not matched to a gene: 7. Germline loops: CDR1 MNHNS, CDR2 SASEGT. The CDR3 runs 14 residues. CDR3 amino acids: CASSPPGGWQPQHF. For the CDR3, the DNA is TGTGCCAGCAGTCCCCCAGGGGGCTGGCAGCCCCAGCATTTT.

The chain carries TRBV13 and TRBJ1-1; D is undetermined. The germline gives CDR1 PRHDT, CDR2 FYEKMQ (reference sequence). The germline V and J ends were trimmed by 4 bases and 4 bases, with 10 bases remaining between them. This CDR3 has 13 residues. CDR3 DNA: TGTGCCAGCAGCTCGCGTGGGCTCACTGAAGCTTTCTTT. Amino acid sequence: CASSSRGLTEAFF.

The CDR3 here is CASRRTGVYYEQYF. CDR3 nucleotides: TGTGCCAGCAGGCGGACAGGGGTATACTACGAGCAGTACTTC. V and J are TRBV6-5 and TRBJ2-7; 9 bases are shared with TRBD1. The CDR3 consists of 14 residues. The junction had 6 bases not matched to a gene; V was cut back by 6 bases and J by 3 bases. Germline CDR1 MNHEY, CDR2 SVGAGI.

J is TRBJ2-3 and V is TRBV4-1; TRBD2 is a possible D gene (6 bases). Deletions cut 1 base from V and 1 base from J, with 12 bases between. Germline CDR1 reads MGHRA; CDR2 reads YSYEKL. The CDR3 extends over 16 amino acids. CDR3 coding DNA: TGCGCCAGCAGCCAAGCCTCGGGACTCCGCACAGATACGCAGTATTTT. Encoded protein: CASSQASGLRTDTQYF.

This chain joins TRBV4-3 and TRBJ2-7; 10 bases fit TRBD2. J was trimmed by 4 bases and V by 1 base; bases with no gene match: 22. This CDR3 contains 21 residues. In germline, CDR1 is LGHNA, CDR2 YSLEER. DNA for the CDR3: TGCGCCAGCAGCCAAGTCCCTCCGGGGAGCGGGAGGGCCCAGGGCGAGTACGAGCAGTACTTC. This sequence encodes CASSQVPPGSGRAQGEYEQYF.

This clone was observed a single time. The chain recombines TRBV6-5 with TRBJ2-7; 7 bases agree with TRBD2. The CDR3 totals 14 residues. Germline values: CDR1 MNHEY, CDR2 SVGAGI. V was pared by 5 bases and J by 6 bases, with 10 bases of the junction left unmatched. CDR3 nucleotide sequence: TGTGCCAGCAGTCCCGGACTAGGTTATATCGAGCAGTACTTC. It codes for CASSPGLGYIEQYF.

The chain combines TRBV28 with TRBJ1-2; 9 nucleotides agree with TRBD1. Germline V CDR1 and CDR2: MDHEN, SYDVKM. J was trimmed by 3 bases and V by 5 bases; bases with no gene match: 10. This CDR3 region has 16 residues. This CDR3 reads CASSLSLQGAYYGYTF. The CDR3 DNA reads TGTGCCAGCAGTCTCTCATTACAGGGGGCGTACTATGGCTACACCTTC.

The chain joins TRBV10-3 to TRBJ2-3; D is possibly TRBD1 (5 bases). The V end lost 0 bases, the J end lost 0 bases, and 22 bases lay between the germline ends. Looked up from germline, CDR1 is ENHRY and CDR2 is SYGVKD. The CDR3 is 20 residues long. The CDR3 protein is CAISESRQPLKGSSTDTQYF. The CDR3 DNA reads as TGTGCCATCAGTGAGTCGCGCCAACCTCTGAAGGGGTCTAGCACAGATACGCAGTATTTT.

The V and J genes are TRBV6-1 and TRBJ2-7, with a possible D match to TRBD1 (6 bases). The CDR3 covers 13 residues. The germline V gene has CDR1 MNHNS and CDR2 SASEGT. The V and J ends lost 4 bases and 3 bases respectively, with 10 bases between them. CDR3: CASSGWGLYEQYF. The CDR3 DNA is TGTGCCAGCAGTGGTTGGGGGCTCTACGAGCAGTACTTC.

The V gene is TRBV11-2, the J gene TRBJ2-3; a weak D match, TRBD2 (6 bases). The CDR3 is made up of 13 amino acids. The V gene lost 5 bases and the J gene lost 4 bases, with 10 bases spanning the gap. CDR1 and CDR2 from the germline V gene are SGHAT and FQNNGV. Written as DNA, the CDR3 is TGTGCCAGCAGCAGCAGGAGGGCAGATACGCAGTATTTT. It translates to CASSSRRADTQYF.